The 2 T cell receptor beta chains below were found in one sample sequenced in a study of read filtering for tumor transcriptome and immune sequencing. From about 0.4 ug of RNA, a library with molecular barcoded alpha/delta and beta/gamma adaptors was made. TCRdb recomputed calls from the reads with MiXCR, one row per CDR3 protein. The sample records about 40,000 distinct CDR3 sequences, 12% being singletons. Sequencing used a population of CD138-negative cells sorted from bone marrow. All receptors come from a donor over 35 with multiple myeloma.

As regards this clonotype: The conserved phenylalanine or tryptophan is not found at the CDR3 terminus, so this likely reflects a read error. The DNA is omitted, as the CDR3 cannot be located on it reliably, and the CDR3 follows TCRdb's listing. The chain recombines TRBV2 with TRBJ2-1; whether TRBD1, the table's D call, matches the DNA was not checked. The CDR3 totals 14 residues, both ends included. Per the germline V gene, CDR1 is SNHLY and CDR2 is FYNNEI. CDR3 loop: CASSSRDRYDEQSS.

This clonotype was detected many times. This sequence joins TRBV13 and TRBJ2-5, with no clear D. The CDR3 sequence is 13 residues long. With 11 bases removed from V and 2 bases from J, the gap between germline ends came to 15 bases. Germline V CDR1 and CDR2: PRHDT, FYEKMQ (reference sequence). This chain's CDR3 is CAGSHLGQETQYF. DNA for the CDR3: TGTGCCGGCTCGCACCTCGGGCAAGAGACCCAGTACTTC.